This entry concerns a single TCR beta chain. The CDR3 has 16 residues. V gave up 4 bases and J gave up 6 bases, with 20 bases separating them. Germline V gene data show CDR1 as SGDLS and CDR2 as YYNGEE. Assignments of participants to cohorts depended upon their own reported clinical history. This sample stems from a study of blood T cell repertoires in COVID-19. Original processing notes: The assay estimated nucleated cells by amplifying reference gene primers. The assay was immunoSEQ multiplex PCR, and TCRdb's table has in-frame clones only and misses some. That table gives V, J and clone size, and the DNA gave D and trimming. The sample holds hundreds of thousands of clones; about 85% are singletons and the top ten take about 6%.

The V gene is TRBV9, the J gene TRBJ2-1, with D maybe TRBD1 (5 bases). The specimen was PBMCs or T cells enriched from blood (not recorded which). The origin of this receptor is a woman aged 25 to 39 with acute COVID-19. CDR3: CASSPQDTPRGNEQFF. The CDR3, as DNA: TGTGCCAGCAGCCCCCAAGACACTCCTAGGGGCAATGAGCAGTTCTTC.